The entry that follows covers one T cell receptor (beta chain) sequence. Its antigen remains unidentified. For the second PCR, which ran for roughly 7 to 11 cycles, a sample-barcoded 5' primer and a J-beta primer mix were used. TCRdb ran MiXCR on the 5' RACE reads and lists one entry per CDR3 protein. The data hold roughly 1 million distinct CDR3 sequences, with almost 25% observed a single time. The data were obtained in a study of blood T cells in healthy people across ages. Study-wide results and caveats: Conclusively comparing naive with antigen-experienced cells was impossible with unsorted PBMCs.

These records were also assigned to another study, of T cells of mothers and their children. As that report states: It was related mother-child pairs that showed slightly higher overlap than unrelated pairs, without reaching significance.

Sequenced sample: blood. The sequence was obtained from a girl aged 2-15 years in good health.

The CDR3: CASSPRQIRSYNSPLHF. The CDR3 DNA sequence: TGCGCCAGCAGCCCGCGACAGATCCGCTCCTATAATTCACCCCTCCACTTT. This rearrangement joins TRBV4-3 to TRBJ1-6; possibly TRBD1 for D (5 bases). The CDR3 has 17 amino acids. Trimming shortened V by 4 bases and J by 0 bases, and 13 bases separated the two germline ends. CDR1 and CDR2 from the germline V gene are LGHNA and YSLEER.